This T cell receptor (beta chain) was identified in a study of beta chain features in type 1 diabetes. Each population that was sorted was more than 95% pure. General study points: PCR, the amplification step, might favor shorter templates, equally in patients and controls. Moderate but significant shortening of TCRB CDR3s was recorded in all four CD4+ subsets from Type 1 diabetes patients. Naive, central memory and Treg TCRB repertoires seemed to resemble each other more closely in patients than they did in healthy donors. Sequencing of cDNA might inflate the share of cells that strongly express TCR.

Expressed TCRB transcripts were sequenced because the isolated RNA had all been reverse transcribed beforehand. TCRdb's table, derived via immunoSEQ multiplex PCR, lists solely in-frame clones and lacks some. Of around 160,000 clones in the sample, approximately 9% were seen once. For this clone: The target antigen is unknown.

The CDR3 has 15 residues. Looked up from germline, CDR1 is MNHNS and CDR2 is SASEGT. Between the trimmed V and J ends, which lost 6 bases and 1 base, there was a span of 13 bases. The rearrangement joins TRBV6-1 to TRBJ1-5; D remains unclear. This TCR was sampled from a woman younger than 30 with type 1 diabetes. The source material was central memory CD4+ T cells from blood. In DNA form, the CDR3 reads TGTGCCAGCAGAGGGTCGGGGTCGAGCAATCAGCCCCAGCATTTT. Protein: CASRGSGSSNQPQHF.